This passage covers 8 T cell receptor beta chains from one sample sequenced in a study of T cell responses to AZD1222 COVID-19 vaccine. Assay used: immunoSEQ multiplex PCR; TCRdb lists only in-frame clones, some missing. This table has some 30,000 clones, around 86% appearing once. Source: peripheral blood, taken 28 days after the second AZD1222 dose. Source of these receptors: an adult who received the AZD1222 COVID-19 vaccine.

The rearrangement uses TRBV7-9 and TRBJ2-3; D is unresolved. Trimming removed 5 bases at V and 6 bases at J, with 12 bases between. CDR3 length: 13 residues. Germline V gene lookup returns CDR1 SEHNR and CDR2 FQNEAQ (reference sequence). The CDR3 here is CASSLHPRDTQYF. CDR3 in DNA: TGTGCCAGCAGCCTCCACCCTCGGGATACGCAGTATTTT.

This clone has just one count. V is TRBV4-2 and J is TRBJ2-3; no clear D. Germline V lookup: CDR1 LGHNA, CDR2 YNFKEQ. This CDR3 spans 15 amino acids. The V gene lost 8 bases and the J gene lost 0 bases, with 15 bases spanning the gap. The CDR3 is CASRQSLFSTDTQYF. The CDR3 DNA reads TGTGCCAGCCGGCAGAGTCTGTTTAGCACAGATACGCAGTATTTT.

The gene calls are TRBV7-6 and TRBJ2-3; D is uncertain. V lost 5 bases and J 4 bases, leaving 7 bases between the germline ends. This CDR3 is built from 12 residues. From germline, CDR1 is SGHVS and CDR2 FNYEAQ. The CDR3 DNA sequence: TGTGCCAGCAGCGTGACTCCAGATACGCAGTATTTT. This sequence encodes CASSVTPDTQYF. The full variable domain, completed using reference TRBV7-6 and TRBJ2-3, is GAGVSQSPRYKVTKRGQDVALRCDPISGHVSLYWYRQALGQGPEFLTYFNYEAQQDKSGLPNDRFSAERPEGSISTLTIQRTEQRDSAMYRCASSVTPDTQYFGPGTRLTVL.

This clone was found once. The rearrangement uses TRBV12-3 or TRBV12-4 and TRBJ2-7, with D possibly matching TRBD1 (6 bases). The CDR3 length is 13 residues. V was trimmed by 4 bases and J by 3 bases, leaving 10 bases between them. The CDR3 coding sequence is TGTGCCAGCAGTTCCGGACAGATCTACGAGCAGTACTTC. It yields the protein CASSSGQIYEQYF.

The chain uses TRBV6-5 and TRBJ1-5, with TRBD1 identical over 10 bases. Germline CDR1 is MNHEY and CDR2 is SVGAGI. The CDR3 consists of 16 residues. The trim removed 4 bases at V and 4 bases at J, leaving 7 bases unmatched. CDR3 in amino acids: CASSSGPGQGNQPQHF. DNA of the CDR3: TGTGCCAGCAGTTCCGGACCGGGACAGGGGAATCAGCCCCAGCATTTT.

The sample holds a few counts of this clone. The chain recombines TRBV11-1 with TRBJ1-6; no reliable D call. The CDR3 extends over 14 amino acids. Trimming removed 4 bases at V and 8 bases at J, with 12 bases between. CDR1 SGHAT and CDR2 FQDESV come from the germline V gene (reference sequence). The CDR3 coding sequence is TGTGCCAGCAGCTCGGGCAGGTTGGATTCACCCCTCCACTTT. It is translated as CASSSGRLDSPLHF. The complete variable domain, with remaining parts taken from reference TRBV11-1 and TRBJ1-6, reads EAEVAQSPRYKITEKSQAVAFWCDPISGHATLYWYRQILGQGPELLVQFQDESVVDDSQLPKDRFSAERLKGVDSTLKIQPAELGDSAMYLCASSSGRLDSPLHFGNGTRLTVT.

The sample holds a few counts of this clone. The chain employs TRBV5-6 and TRBJ1-1; 11 bases are a match to TRBD1. Germline lookup yields CDR1 SGHDT and CDR2 YYEEEE. V gave up 2 bases and J gave up 8 bases; unmatched junction bases: 8. The CDR3 sequence is 15 residues long. The chain's CDR3 is CASSFLGQGAGEAFF. CDR3 DNA: TGTGCCAGCAGCTTTCTTGGACAGGGGGCAGGAGAAGCTTTCTTT.

This sequence joins TRBV2 and TRBJ2-7; tentatively, D is TRBD2 (6 bases). The CDR3 covers 11 residues. Per germline, CDR1 SNHLY and CDR2 FYNNEI. The V and J ends lost 8 bases and 7 bases respectively, with 12 bases between them. The CDR3 sequence is CASGTSVEQYF. The CDR3 bases are TGTGCCAGCGGGACTTCAGTAGAGCAGTACTTC.